These 5 T cell receptor beta chains came from one sample sequenced in a study of blood T cell repertoires in COVID-19. Profiled with immunoSEQ multiplex PCR; TCRdb holds only in-frame clones, not every one. Of about 150,000 clones listed, 60% to 85% are singletons. The sequenced sample consisted of peripheral blood. The receptors shown here come from a man older than 75 with acute or convalescent COVID-19.

This sequence joins TRBV27 and TRBJ2-5; 10 bases are shared with TRBD1. V dropped 3 bases and J dropped 0; count of bases not matched to a gene: 1. This CDR3 region has 15 residues. CDR1 and CDR2 (germline): MNHEY, SMNVEV (reference sequence). The DNA for the CDR3 is TGTGCCAGCAGTTTGGGACAGGGGTACCAAGAGACCCAGTACTTC. Translation: CASSLGQGYQETQYF.

The sample holds a few counts of this clone. The chain links TRBV10-3 to TRBJ2-2; 10 bases align to TRBD1. Germline loops: CDR1 ENHRY, CDR2 SYGVKD. The V segment lost 4 bases and the J segment 6 bases; nucleotides outside the gene matches: 2. This CDR3 is 14 amino acids long. For the CDR3, the DNA is TGTGCCATCAGTGGGGACAGGGGTCCCGGGGAGCTGTTTTTT. Its translation: CAISGDRGPGELFF.

The chain employs TRBV11-2 and TRBJ1-3; unclear D gene. This CDR3 spans 14 amino acids. The V gene's germline CDR1 is SGHAT and CDR2 FQNNGV. Trimming removed 3 bases at V and 3 bases at J, with 9 bases between. CDR3 sequence reads: CASSFRGFGNTIYF. The CDR3 DNA sequence: TGTGCCAGCAGCTTTCGGGGTTTTGGAAACACCATATATTTT. The full variable domain, in which reference TRBV11-2 and TRBJ1-3 provide the parts outside the CDR3, is EAGVAQSPRYKIIEKRQSVAFWCNPISGHATLYWYQQILGQGPKLLIQFQNNGVVDDSQLPKDRFSAERLKGVDSTLKIQPAKLEDSAVYLCASSFRGFGNTIYFGEGSWLTVV.

J is TRBJ1-1 and V is TRBV11-3, with 12 bases fitting TRBD1. V was clipped by 5 bases and J by 7 bases; unmatched bases: 8. CDR1 SGHNT and CDR2 YENEEA come from the germline V gene. This CDR3 has 15 amino acids. CDR3 sequence reads: CASSRGQGAGGEAFF. CDR3 nucleotides: TGTGCCAGCAGCCGGGGACAGGGGGCCGGGGGTGAAGCTTTCTTT.

A single count supports this clone. The chain couples TRBV6-6 to TRBJ2-7, with 8 positions matching TRBD1. The CDR3 runs to 13 residues. J lost 3 bases, V lost 6 bases, and 4 bases had no gene match. The germline V gene has CDR1 MNHNY and CDR2 SVGAGI (reference sequence). The CDR3 is CASRRQGNYEQYV. CDR3 coding DNA: TGTGCCAGCAGAAGACAGGGGAACTACGAGCAGTACGTC.